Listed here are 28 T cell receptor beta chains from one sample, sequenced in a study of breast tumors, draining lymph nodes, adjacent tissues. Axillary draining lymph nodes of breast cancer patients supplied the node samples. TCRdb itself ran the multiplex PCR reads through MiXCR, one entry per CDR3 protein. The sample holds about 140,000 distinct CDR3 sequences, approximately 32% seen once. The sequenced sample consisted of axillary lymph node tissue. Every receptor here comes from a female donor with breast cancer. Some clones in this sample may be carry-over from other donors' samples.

In nucleotides, the CDR3 is TGTGCCAGCAGCAAAAACAGGGGGAACACTGAAGCTTTCTTT. Residues: CASSKNRGNTEAFF. J is TRBJ1-1 and V is TRBV6-2 or TRBV6-3; 7 bases are a match to TRBD1. Germline loops: CDR1 MNHEY, CDR2 SVGEGT. Trimming cost V 6 bases and J 1 base; bases outside gene matches: 5. The CDR3 covers 14 residues.

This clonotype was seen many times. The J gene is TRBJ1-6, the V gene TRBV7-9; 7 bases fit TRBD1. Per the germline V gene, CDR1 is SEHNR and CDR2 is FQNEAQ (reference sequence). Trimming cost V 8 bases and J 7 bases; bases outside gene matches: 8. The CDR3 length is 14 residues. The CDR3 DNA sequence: TGTGCCAGCCTGTCCGGGACAGCAAATTCACCCCTCCACTTT. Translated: CASLSGTANSPLHF.

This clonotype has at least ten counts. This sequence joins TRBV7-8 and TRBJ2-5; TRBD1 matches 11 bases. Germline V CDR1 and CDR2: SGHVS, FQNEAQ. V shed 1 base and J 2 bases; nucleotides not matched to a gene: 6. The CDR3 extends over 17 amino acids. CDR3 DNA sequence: TGTGCCAGCAGCTTAGGGTCCGGGACAGGGGGTCAAGAGACCCAGTACTTC. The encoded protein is CASSLGSGTGGQETQYF. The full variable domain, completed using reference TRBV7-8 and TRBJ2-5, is GAGVSQSPRYKVAKRGQDVALRCDPISGHVSLFWYQQALGQGPEFLTYFQNEAQLDKSGLPSDRFFAERPEGSVSTLKIQRTQQEDSAVYLCASSLGSGTGGQETQYFGPGTRLLVL.

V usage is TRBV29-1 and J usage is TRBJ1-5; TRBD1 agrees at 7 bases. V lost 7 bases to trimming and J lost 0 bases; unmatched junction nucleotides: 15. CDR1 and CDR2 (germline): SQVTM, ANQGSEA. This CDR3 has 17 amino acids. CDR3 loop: CSGRTSGGGNSNQPQHF. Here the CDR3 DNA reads TGCAGCGGTAGGACCTCAGGGGGGGGGAATAGCAATCAGCCCCAGCATTTT. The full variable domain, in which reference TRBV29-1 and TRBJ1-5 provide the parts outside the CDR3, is SAVISQKPSRDICQRGTSLTIQCQVDSQVTMMFWYRQQPGQSLTLIATANQGSEATYESGFVIDKFPISRPNLTFSTLTVSNMSPEDSSIYLCSGRTSGGGNSNQPQHFGDGTRLSIL.

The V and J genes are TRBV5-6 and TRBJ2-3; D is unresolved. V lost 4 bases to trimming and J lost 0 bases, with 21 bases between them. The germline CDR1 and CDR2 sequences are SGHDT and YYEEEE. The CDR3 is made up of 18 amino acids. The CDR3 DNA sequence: TGTGCCAGCAGCGGGAAATTGATTTGGGCAGCTAGCACAGATACGCAGTATTTT. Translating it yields CASSGKLIWAASTDTQYF.

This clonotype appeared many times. For the CDR3, the DNA is TGTGCCAGCAGTCCCTTACGGACGGATCCAACAGAAAAACTGTTTTTT. Translation: CASSPLRTDPTEKLFF. V is TRBV28 and J is TRBJ1-4; D is uncertain. The CDR3 is made up of 16 amino acids. Germline loops: CDR1 MDHEN, CDR2 SYDVKM. V shed 5 bases and J shed 8 bases, with 21 bases lying between them.

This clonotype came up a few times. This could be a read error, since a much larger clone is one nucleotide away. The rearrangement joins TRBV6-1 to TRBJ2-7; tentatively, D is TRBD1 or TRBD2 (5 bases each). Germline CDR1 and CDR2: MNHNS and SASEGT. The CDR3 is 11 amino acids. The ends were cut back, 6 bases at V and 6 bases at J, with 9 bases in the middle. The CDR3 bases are TGTGCCAGCAGGCCGGGGACCGAGCAGTACTTC. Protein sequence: CASRPGTEQYF.

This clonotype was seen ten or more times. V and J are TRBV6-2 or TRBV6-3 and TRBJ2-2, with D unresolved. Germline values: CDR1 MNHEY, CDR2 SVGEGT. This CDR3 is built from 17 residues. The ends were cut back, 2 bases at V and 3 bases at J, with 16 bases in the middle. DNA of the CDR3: TGTGCCAGCAGTTACCCGATCCATTTTGGCGACACCGGGGAGCTGTTTTTT. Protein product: CASSYPIHFGDTGELFF.

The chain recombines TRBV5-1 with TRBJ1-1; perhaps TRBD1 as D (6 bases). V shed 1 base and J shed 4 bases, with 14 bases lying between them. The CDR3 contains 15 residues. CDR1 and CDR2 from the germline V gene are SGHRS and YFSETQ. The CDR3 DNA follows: TGCGCCAGCAGCTTGATGGGGGGCGCGGCCACTGAAGCTTTCTTT. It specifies CASSLMGGAATEAFF.

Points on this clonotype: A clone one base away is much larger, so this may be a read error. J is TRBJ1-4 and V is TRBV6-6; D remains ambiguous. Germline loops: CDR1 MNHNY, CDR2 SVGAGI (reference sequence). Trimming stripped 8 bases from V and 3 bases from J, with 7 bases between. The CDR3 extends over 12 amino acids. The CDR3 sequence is CASSLPNEKLFF. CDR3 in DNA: TGTGCCAGCTCGCTCCCTAATGAAAAACTGTTTTTT.

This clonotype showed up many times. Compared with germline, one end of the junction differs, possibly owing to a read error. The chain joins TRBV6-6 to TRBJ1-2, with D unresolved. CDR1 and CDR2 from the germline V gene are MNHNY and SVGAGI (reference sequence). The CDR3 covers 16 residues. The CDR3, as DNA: TGTGCCAGCAGTCACTCGGGAGCGGAGGGCCCGAATGGCTACACCTTC. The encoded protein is CASSHSGAEGPNGYTF.

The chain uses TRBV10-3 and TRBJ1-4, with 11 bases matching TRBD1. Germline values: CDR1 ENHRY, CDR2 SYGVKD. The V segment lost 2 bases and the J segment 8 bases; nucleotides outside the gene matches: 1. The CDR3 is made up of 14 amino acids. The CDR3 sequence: CAISEGTGGEKLFF. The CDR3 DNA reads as TGTGCCATCAGTGAGGGGACAGGGGGAGAAAAACTGTTTTTT.

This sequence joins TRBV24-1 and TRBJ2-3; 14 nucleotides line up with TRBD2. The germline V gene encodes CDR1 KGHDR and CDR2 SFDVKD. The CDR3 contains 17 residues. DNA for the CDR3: TGTGCACCCAGTGATTTTGGACTAGCGGGGGGTGCAGATACGCAGTATTTT. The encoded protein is CAPSDFGLAGGADTQYF.

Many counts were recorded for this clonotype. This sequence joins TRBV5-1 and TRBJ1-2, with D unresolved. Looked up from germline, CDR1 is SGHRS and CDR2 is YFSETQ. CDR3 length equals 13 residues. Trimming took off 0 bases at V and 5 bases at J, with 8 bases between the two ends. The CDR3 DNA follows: TGCGCCAGCAGCTTGGTGGACGGATATGGCTACACCTTC. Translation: CASSLVDGYGYTF.

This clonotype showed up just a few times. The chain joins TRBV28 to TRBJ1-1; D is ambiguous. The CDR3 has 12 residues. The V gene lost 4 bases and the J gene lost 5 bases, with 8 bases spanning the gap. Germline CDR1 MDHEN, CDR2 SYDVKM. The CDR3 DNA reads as TGTGCCAGCAGTTCCTCTGGGACTGAAGCTTTCTTT. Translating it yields CASSSSGTEAFF.

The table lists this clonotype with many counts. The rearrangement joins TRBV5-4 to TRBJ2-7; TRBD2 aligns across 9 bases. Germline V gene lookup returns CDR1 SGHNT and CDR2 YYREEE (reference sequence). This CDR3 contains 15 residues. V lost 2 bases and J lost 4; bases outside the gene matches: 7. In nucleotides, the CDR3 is TGTGCCAGCAGCTTCCGTGCGGGGGGGTTATACGAGCAGTACTTC. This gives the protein CASSFRAGGLYEQYF.

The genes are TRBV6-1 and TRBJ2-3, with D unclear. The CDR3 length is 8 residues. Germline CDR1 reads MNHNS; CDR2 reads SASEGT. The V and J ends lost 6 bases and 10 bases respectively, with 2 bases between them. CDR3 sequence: CASRAQYF. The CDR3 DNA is TGTGCCAGCAGGGCGCAGTATTTT.

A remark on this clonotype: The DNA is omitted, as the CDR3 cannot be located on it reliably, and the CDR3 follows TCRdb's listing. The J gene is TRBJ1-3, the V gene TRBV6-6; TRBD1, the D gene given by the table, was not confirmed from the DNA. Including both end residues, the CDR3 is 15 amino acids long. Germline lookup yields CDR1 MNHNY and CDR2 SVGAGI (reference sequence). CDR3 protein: CASSHQWGSGNTIHF.

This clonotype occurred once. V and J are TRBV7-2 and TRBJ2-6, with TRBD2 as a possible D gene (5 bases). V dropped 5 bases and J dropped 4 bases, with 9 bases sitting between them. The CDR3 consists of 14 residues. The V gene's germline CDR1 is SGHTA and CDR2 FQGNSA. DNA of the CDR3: TGTGCCAGCAGCGAGGACTCAGGGGCCAACGTCCTGACTTTC. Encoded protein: CASSEDSGANVLTF.

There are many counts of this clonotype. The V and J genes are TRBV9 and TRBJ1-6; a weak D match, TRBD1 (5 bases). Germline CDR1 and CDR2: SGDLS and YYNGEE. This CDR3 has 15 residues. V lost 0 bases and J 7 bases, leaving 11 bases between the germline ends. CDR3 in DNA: TGTGCCAGCAGCGTAGGGGGGGGACGGAATTCACCCCTCCACTTT. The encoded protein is CASSVGGGRNSPLHF.

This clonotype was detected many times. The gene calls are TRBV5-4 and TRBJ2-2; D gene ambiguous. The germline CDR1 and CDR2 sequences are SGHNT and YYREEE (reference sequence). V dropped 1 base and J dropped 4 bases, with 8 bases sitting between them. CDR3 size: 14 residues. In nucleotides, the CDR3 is TGTGCCAGCAGCTTGACGTTGAGCACCGGGGAGCTGTTTTTT. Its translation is CASSLTLSTGELFF.

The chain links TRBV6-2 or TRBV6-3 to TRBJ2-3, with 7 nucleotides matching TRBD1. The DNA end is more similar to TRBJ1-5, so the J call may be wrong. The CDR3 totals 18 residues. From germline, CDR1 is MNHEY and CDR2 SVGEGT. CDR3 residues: CASSHSSKRGRVADTQHF. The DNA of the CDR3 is TGTGCCAGCAGCCACTCCTCTAAAAGGGGGCGAGTGGCAGATACGCAGCATTTT.

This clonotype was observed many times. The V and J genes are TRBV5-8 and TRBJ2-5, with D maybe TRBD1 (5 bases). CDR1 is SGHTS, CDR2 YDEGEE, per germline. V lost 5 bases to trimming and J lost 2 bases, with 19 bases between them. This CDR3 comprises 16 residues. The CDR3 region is CASSSYRGHVQETQYF. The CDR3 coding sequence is TGTGCCAGCAGTTCCTACCGCGGACACGTACAAGAGACCCAGTACTTC.

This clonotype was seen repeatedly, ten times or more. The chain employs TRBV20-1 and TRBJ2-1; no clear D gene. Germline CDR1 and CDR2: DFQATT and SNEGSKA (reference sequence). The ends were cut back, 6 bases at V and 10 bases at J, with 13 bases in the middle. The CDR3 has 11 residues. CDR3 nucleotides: TGCAGTGCCACGCGGCTAGGGGAGCAGTTCTTC. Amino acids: CSATRLGEQFF.

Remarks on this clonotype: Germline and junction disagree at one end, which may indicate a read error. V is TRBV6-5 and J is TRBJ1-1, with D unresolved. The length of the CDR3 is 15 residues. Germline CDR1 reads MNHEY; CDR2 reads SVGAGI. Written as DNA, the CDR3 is TGTGCCAGCAGTTACTCGAGGCAACCGAACACTGAGGCTTTCTTT. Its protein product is CASSYSRQPNTEAFF.

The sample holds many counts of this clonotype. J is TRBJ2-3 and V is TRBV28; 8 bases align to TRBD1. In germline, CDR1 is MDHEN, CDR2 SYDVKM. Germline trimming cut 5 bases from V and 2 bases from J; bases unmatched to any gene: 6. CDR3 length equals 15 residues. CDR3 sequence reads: CASSGQGASTDTQYF. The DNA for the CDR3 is TGTGCCAGCAGTGGACAGGGCGCATCCACAGATACGCAGTATTTT.

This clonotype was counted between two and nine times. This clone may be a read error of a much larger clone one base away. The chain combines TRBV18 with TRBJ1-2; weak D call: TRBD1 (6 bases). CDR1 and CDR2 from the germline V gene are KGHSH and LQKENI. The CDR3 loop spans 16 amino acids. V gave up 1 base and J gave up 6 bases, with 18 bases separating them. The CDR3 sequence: CASSPQSDGTLDGYTF. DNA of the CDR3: TGTGCCAGCTCACCACAATCCGACGGGACACTCGATGGCTACACCTTC.

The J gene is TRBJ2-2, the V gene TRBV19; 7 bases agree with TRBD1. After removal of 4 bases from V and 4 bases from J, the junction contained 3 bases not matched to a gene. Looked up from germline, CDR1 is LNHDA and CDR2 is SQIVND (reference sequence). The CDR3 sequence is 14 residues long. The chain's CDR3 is CASSTTGSTGELFF. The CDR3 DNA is TGTGCCAGTAGTACGACAGGGAGCACCGGGGAGCTGTTTTTT.